Shown below are 25 T cell receptor beta chains from a single sample sequenced in a study of blood T cells in healthy people across ages. A second roughly 6 to 11 cycle PCR used barcoded and J-beta primers. Via MiXCR, TCRdb re-called the 5' RACE reads, giving one row per CDR3 protein. The sample contains more than 1 million distinct CDR3 sequences, less than 50% of which appear only once. Sequencing was performed on blood. Receptor source: a woman aged 55-69 years in good health.

The chain employs TRBV12-3 or TRBV12-4 and TRBJ1-2, with 10 bases fitting TRBD1. The CDR3 totals 16 residues. After removal of 7 bases from V and 4 bases from J, the junction contained 12 bases not matched to a gene. Here the CDR3 DNA reads TGTGCCAGCACCATACGCAAGACAGGGGGCCTCTATGGCTACACCTTC. Amino acid sequence: CASTIRKTGGLYGYTF.

This clonotype was observed a few times. The chain employs TRBV12-3 or TRBV12-4 and TRBJ2-7, with D perhaps matching TRBD2 (5 bases). Trimming removed 5 bases from V and 7 bases from J, with 15 bases in between. This CDR3 has 13 amino acids. Here the CDR3 DNA reads TGTGCCAGCAGTAAGACTGACACGGGGGAGCAGTACTTC. It is translated as CASSKTDTGEQYF.

The sample holds a few counts of this clonotype. The rearrangement links TRBV29-1 to TRBJ1-1, with D possibly being TRBD1 (5 bases). In germline, CDR1 is SQVTM, CDR2 ANQGSEA. The CDR3 sequence is 13 residues long. Trimming stripped 8 bases from V and 5 bases from J, with 18 bases between. CDR3 in amino acids: CSPQVLLGTEAFF. CDR3 in DNA: TGCAGCCCACAGGTTCTCCTGGGGACTGAAGCTTTCTTT. Supplemented by reference TRBV29-1 and TRBJ1-1, the full variable domain reads SAVISQKPSRDICQRGTSLTIQCQVDSQVTMMFWYRQQPGQSLTLIATANQGSEATYESGFVIDKFPISRPNLTFSTLTVSNMSPEDSSIYLCSPQVLLGTEAFFGQGTRLTVV.

The chain has TRBV25-1 and TRBJ2-5, with TRBD2 as a possible D gene (7 bases). CDR1 is MGHDK and CDR2 is SYGVNS in the germline V gene. Trimming removed 0 bases at V and 4 bases at J, with 15 bases between. The CDR3 loop spans 16 amino acids. The DNA for the CDR3 is TGTGCCAGCAGTGAATATAGGGGGGGCGCTGGAGAGACCCAGTACTTC. Translation gives CASSEYRGGAGETQYF.

This sequence joins TRBV4-1 and TRBJ2-6; unclear D gene. This CDR3 is 17 amino acids long. Germline V CDR1 and CDR2: MGHRA, YSYEKL. The V gene lost 1 base and the J gene lost 0 bases, with 10 bases spanning the gap. The CDR3: CASSQGHRNSGANVLTF. For the CDR3, the DNA is TGCGCCAGCAGCCAAGGACACCGGAACTCTGGGGCCAACGTCCTGACTTTC.

This rearrangement joins TRBV25-1 to TRBJ2-6; possibly TRBD1 for D (5 bases). Trimming removed 4 bases at V and 0 bases at J, with 13 bases between. This CDR3 comprises 17 residues. In germline, CDR1 is MGHDK, CDR2 SYGVNS. CDR3 in DNA: TGTGCCAGCAGTGGGCGACAGACGTTCTCTGGGGCCAACGTCCTGACTTTC. Its translation: CASSGRQTFSGANVLTF.

The table lists this clonotype with a count of one. CDR3 sequence reads: CATSPGLAEASSYNEQFF. CDR3 bases: TGTGCCACCTCTCCCGGACTAGCGGAAGCTAGCTCCTACAATGAGCAGTTCTTC. This chain joins TRBV10-3 and TRBJ2-1; TRBD2 aligns across 10 bases. Trimming cost V 10 bases and J 0 bases; bases outside gene matches: 15. CDR3 length: 18 amino acids. The germline CDR1 and CDR2 sequences are ENHRY and SYGVKD.

The J gene is TRBJ1-1, the V gene TRBV12-3 or TRBV12-4; possible D gene TRBD1, 5 bases. Trimming took off 6 bases at V and 0 bases at J, with 14 bases between the two ends. The CDR3 runs to 15 residues. The CDR3 is CASSRGRQLNTEAFF. CDR3 DNA sequence: TGTGCCAGCAGCCGGGGGAGGCAGTTGAACACTGAAGCTTTCTTT.

The table lists this clonotype with a few counts. The CDR3 here is CASSLESSSHITDTQYF. CDR3 DNA: TGCGCCAGCAGCCTAGAGTCCAGCAGCCATATCACAGATACGCAGTATTTT. The chain joins TRBV4-1 to TRBJ2-3; no firm D call. Per the germline V gene, CDR1 is MGHRA and CDR2 is YSYEKL. V was shortened by 4 bases and J by 2 bases, with 19 bases between the two germline ends. CDR3 length equals 17 residues.

This clonotype was seen only a few times. The chain combines TRBV6-2 or TRBV6-3 with TRBJ2-1; 8 bases align to TRBD1. From germline, CDR1 is MNHEY and CDR2 SVGEGT. CDR3 length equals 18 residues. V lost 3 bases, J lost 5 bases, and 15 bases stayed unmatched. In nucleotides, the CDR3 is TGTGCCAGCAGTTATAGGTTGGGCGCAGGACAGGGAAACAATGAGCAGTTCTTC. It codes for CASSYRLGAGQGNNEQFF.

The V call is TRBV7-8, the J call TRBJ2-7; the match to TRBD2 covers 10 bases. CDR1 and CDR2 from the germline V gene are SGHVS and FQNEAQ. V lost 1 base to trimming and J lost 7 bases; unmatched junction nucleotides: 13. The CDR3 is 17 residues long. Here the CDR3 reads CASSLGRAGGPLNEQYF. In nucleotides, the CDR3 is TGTGCCAGCAGCTTAGGTAGAGCGGGAGGGCCTTTGAATGAGCAGTACTTC.

In its sample, this clonotype was seen a few times. The chain couples TRBV12-3 or TRBV12-4 to TRBJ2-1; 12 bases are a match to TRBD2. The CDR3 runs 16 residues. V was clipped by 3 bases and J by 8 bases; unmatched bases: 8. CDR3 protein: CASSFSPSGREDEQFF. CDR3 in DNA: TGTGCCAGCAGTTTCTCCCCTAGCGGGAGGGAAGATGAGCAGTTCTTC.

V is TRBV11-2 and J is TRBJ1-4; D uncertain. Per the germline V gene, CDR1 is SGHAT and CDR2 is FQNNGV. Trimming cost V 0 bases and J 7 bases, with 12 bases left between them. CDR3 length: 15 residues. DNA of the CDR3: TGTGCCAGCAGCTTAGATCTAAGCTTTAGTGAAAAACTGTTTTTT. Amino acids: CASSLDLSFSEKLFF.

The rearrangement links TRBV27 to TRBJ2-7; 7 nucleotides align to TRBD1. CDR1 and CDR2 (germline): MNHEY, SMNVEV (reference sequence). J gave up 6 bases and V 6 bases, and 11 bases lay outside the gene matches. CDR3 length: 14 residues. CDR3 sequence reads: CASSPRAGGTEQYF. The CDR3 DNA follows: TGTGCCAGCAGCCCTCGGGCAGGGGGTACCGAGCAGTACTTC.

The genes are TRBV3-1 and TRBJ2-7; weak D call: TRBD2 (5 bases). The end of the DNA is better explained by TRBJ2-5, so the J call may be wrong. The CDR3 has 15 residues. The germline CDR1 and CDR2 sequences are LGHDT and YNNKEL (reference sequence). The CDR3 nucleotides are TGTGCCAGCAGCCAAGAGAGACTCCGTGCGGGGACCCAGTACTTC. This translates into CASSQERLRAGTQYF.

The V call is TRBV3-1, the J call TRBJ1-2; TRBD1 matches 9 bases. The CDR3 sequence is 15 residues long. The V segment lost 1 base and the J segment 4 bases; nucleotides outside the gene matches: 4. Germline CDR1 reads LGHDT; CDR2 reads YNNKEL (reference sequence). In DNA form, the CDR3 reads TGTGCCAGCAGCCAAGTGGGGACAGGGTTCTATGGCTACACCTTC. It translates to CASSQVGTGFYGYTF. The whole variable domain, remainder taken from reference TRBV3-1 and TRBJ1-2, is DTAVSQTPKYLVTQMGNDKSIKCEQNLGHDTMYWYKQDSKKFLKIMFSYNNKELIINETVPNRFSPKSPDKAHLNLHINSLELGDSAVYFCASSQVGTGFYGYTFGSGTRLTVV.

The J gene is TRBJ2-7, the V gene TRBV7-2; D gene unclear. Germline-derived CDR1 and CDR2 are SGHTA and FQGNSA. V was clipped by 5 bases and J by 6 bases, with 23 bases between them. This CDR3 is 16 amino acids long. The CDR3 sequence is CASSVTPGTTLAEQYF. In DNA, the CDR3 is TGTGCCAGCAGCGTGACCCCCGGAACTACTTTAGCCGAGCAGTACTTC.

This clonotype was detected only a few times. V is TRBV20-1 and J is TRBJ2-5; possible D gene TRBD2, 5 bases. With the DNA end fitting TRBJ2-7 better, the J assignment may be wrong. Germline V CDR1 and CDR2: DFQATT, SNEGSKA (reference sequence). The CDR3 consists of 14 residues. The CDR3 here is CSARVSGNVDEQYF. DNA for the CDR3: TGCAGTGCTAGAGTTTCCGGGAATGTCGACGAGCAGTACTTC.

The table lists this clonotype with a few counts. This sequence joins TRBV14 and TRBJ2-1; 10 bases line up with TRBD2. Per germline, CDR1 SGHDN and CDR2 FVKESK. This CDR3 has 16 amino acids. The ends lost 4 bases at V and 3 bases at J; junction bases unmatched: 6. The CDR3 region has the DNA TGTGCCAGCAGCCTTTATACTAGCGGGATCTACAATGAGCAGTTCTTC. Amino acid sequence: CASSLYTSGIYNEQFF.

The chain carries TRBV5-1 and TRBJ2-7; TRBD2 matches 8 bases. J gave up 3 bases and V 2 bases, and 10 bases lay outside the gene matches. Germline V gives CDR1 SGHRS, CDR2 YFSETQ. The length of the CDR3 is 16 residues. CDR3 in DNA: TGCGCCAGCAGCTTACTAAAGCGGGAGAGGGACTACGAGCAGTACTTC. Its translation is CASSLLKRERDYEQYF.

The chain is built from TRBV11-1 and TRBJ2-2; maybe TRBD1 (6 bases). The CDR3 runs to 16 residues. V lost 5 bases to trimming and J lost 6 bases, with 19 bases between them. CDR1 is SGHAT, CDR2 FQDESV, per germline (reference sequence). CDR3 amino acids: CASSPPPGWGPGELFF. The DNA for the CDR3 is TGTGCCAGCAGCCCACCCCCCGGCTGGGGGCCCGGGGAGCTGTTTTTT.

The chain uses TRBV13 and TRBJ2-3, with 8 nucleotides matching TRBD1. V dropped 5 bases and J dropped 3; count of bases not matched to a gene: 7. Germline V gene data show CDR1 as PRHDT and CDR2 as FYEKMQ (reference sequence). The CDR3 extends over 15 amino acids. The CDR3: CASSAGTGETDTQYF. The CDR3 nucleotides read TGTGCCAGCAGCGCCGGGACAGGAGAAACAGATACGCAGTATTTT.

The rearrangement uses TRBV20-1 and TRBJ2-5, with D tentatively TRBD2 (6 bases). V was cut by 6 bases and J by 0 bases, with 8 bases left in between. The CDR3 extends over 12 amino acids. The germline gives CDR1 DFQATT, CDR2 SNEGSKA (reference sequence). The CDR3 sequence is CSAWTNQETQYF. CDR3 nucleotide sequence: TGCAGTGCATGGACTAACCAAGAGACCCAGTACTTC.

The chain is built from TRBV15 and TRBJ2-1; the D gene is possibly TRBD2 (6 bases). The end of the DNA fits TRBJ2-7 better, so the J call may be wrong. This CDR3 has 15 amino acids. CDR1 and CDR2 from the germline V gene are LNHNV and YYDKDF (reference sequence). The CDR3 coding sequence is TGTGCCACCAGCAGAGAAGACGGGAGTTACAATGAGCAGTACTTC. This sequence encodes CATSREDGSYNEQYF.

The rearrangement uses TRBV5-1 and TRBJ2-3; TRBD2 agrees at 14 bases. V shed 4 bases and J 3 bases; nucleotides not matched to a gene: 10. The CDR3 runs to 18 residues. Per germline, CDR1 SGHRS and CDR2 YFSETQ. CDR3 protein: CASSPGLAGVGQTDTQYF. Here the CDR3 DNA reads TGCGCCAGCAGCCCGGGACTAGCGGGAGTCGGTCAAACAGATACGCAGTATTTT.